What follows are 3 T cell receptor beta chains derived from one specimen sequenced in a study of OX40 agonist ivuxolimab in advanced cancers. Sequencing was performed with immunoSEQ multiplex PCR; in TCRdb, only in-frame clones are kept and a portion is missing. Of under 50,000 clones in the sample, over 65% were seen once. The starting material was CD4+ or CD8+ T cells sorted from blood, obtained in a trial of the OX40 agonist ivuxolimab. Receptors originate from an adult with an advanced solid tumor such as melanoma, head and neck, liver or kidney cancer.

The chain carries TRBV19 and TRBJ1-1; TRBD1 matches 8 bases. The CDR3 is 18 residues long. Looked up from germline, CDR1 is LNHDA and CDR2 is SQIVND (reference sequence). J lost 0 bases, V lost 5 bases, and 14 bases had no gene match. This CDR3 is CASSVNLRRTGLNTEAFF. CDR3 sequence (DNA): TGTGCCAGTAGTGTCAATCTACGTCGGACAGGGCTGAACACTGAAGCTTTCTTT.

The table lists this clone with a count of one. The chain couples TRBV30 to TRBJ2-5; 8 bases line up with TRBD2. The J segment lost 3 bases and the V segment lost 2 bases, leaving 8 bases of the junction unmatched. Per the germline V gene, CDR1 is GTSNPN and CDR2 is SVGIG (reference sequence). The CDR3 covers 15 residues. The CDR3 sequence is CAWSFSGTLKETQYF. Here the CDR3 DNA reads TGTGCCTGGAGTTTTAGCGGGACACTTAAAGAGACCCAGTACTTC.

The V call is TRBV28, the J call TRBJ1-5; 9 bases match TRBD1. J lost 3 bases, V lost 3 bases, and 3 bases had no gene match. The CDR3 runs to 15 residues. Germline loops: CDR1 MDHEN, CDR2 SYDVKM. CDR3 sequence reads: CASSFGQGNNQPQHF. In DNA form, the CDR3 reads TGTGCCAGCAGTTTCGGACAGGGGAACAATCAGCCCCAGCATTTT.